The TCR beta chain described here comes from a study of blood T cells in healthy people across ages. The germline V gene has CDR1 SQVTM and CDR2 ANQGSEA. Trimming cost V 1 base and J 3 bases, with 12 bases left between them. This CDR3 comprises 14 residues. For the second PCR, which ran for about 6 to 11 cycles, a sample-barcoded 5' primer and a J-beta primer mix were used. TCRdb recomputed calls from the 5' RACE reads with MiXCR, one row per CDR3 protein. The table lists roughly 700,000 distinct CDR3 sequences, 45% to 50% of them singletons. This clonotype was picked up many times. Antigen: not known. Every sample had a minimum of 6 million PBMCs isolated. Broader study findings: In older individuals, TCR beta diversity per million T cells was lower, falling roughly linearly with age.

The receptor's source is a woman aged 55-70 years in good health. This chain joins TRBV29-1 and TRBJ2-5, with D perhaps TRBD2 (6 bases). Sequenced sample: blood. This chain's CDR3 is CSVEGRAVKETQYF. The CDR3, as DNA: TGCAGCGTTGAAGGGAGGGCAGTAAAAGAGACCCAGTACTTC. Supplemented by reference TRBV29-1 and TRBJ2-5, the full variable domain reads SAVISQKPSRDICQRGTSLTIQCQVDSQVTMMFWYRQQPGQSLTLIATANQGSEATYESGFVIDKFPISRPNLTFSTLTVSNMSPEDSSIYLCSVEGRAVKETQYFGPGTRLLVL.